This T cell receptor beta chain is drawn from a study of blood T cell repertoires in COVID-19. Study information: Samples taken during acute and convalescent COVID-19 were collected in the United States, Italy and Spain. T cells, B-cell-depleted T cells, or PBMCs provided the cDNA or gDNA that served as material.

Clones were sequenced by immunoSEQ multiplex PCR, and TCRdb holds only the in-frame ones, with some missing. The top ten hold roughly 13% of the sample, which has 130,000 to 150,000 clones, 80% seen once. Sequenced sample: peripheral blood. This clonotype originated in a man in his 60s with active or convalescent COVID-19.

The CDR3 reads CASSPLPATARTETQYF. CDR3 nucleotides: TGTGCCAGCTCACCACTCCCCGCGACAGCAAGGACGGAGACCCAGTACTTC. V gene TRBV18 combines with J gene TRBJ2-5, with D tentatively TRBD1 (5 bases). CDR1 is KGHSH and CDR2 is LQKENI in the germline V gene. Trimming removed 1 base from V and 5 bases from J, with 20 bases in between. There are 17 residues in the CDR3.